The 10 T cell receptor beta chains below were found in one sample sequenced in a study of control samples from healthy donors and cancer patients. Measured with immunoSEQ multiplex PCR; TCRdb has only the in-frame clones, and not every one. The data show about 89,000 clones, around 85% seen once. Material for sequencing was blood. The receptor source for this set is a woman between 40 and 50 years old in good health.

The CDR3 region has the DNA TGCAGTGCTAGGTCCGTTGCTGAAGCTTTCTTT. It translates to CSARSVAEAFF. The chain joins TRBV20-1 to TRBJ1-1; D is ambiguous. The CDR3 runs to 11 residues. V lost 3 bases to trimming and J lost 6 bases, with 8 bases between them. Germline CDR1 is DFQATT and CDR2 is SNEGSKA (reference sequence).

The J gene is TRBJ2-1, the V gene TRBV6-5, with TRBD2 matching over 10 bases. Germline V gene sequence: CDR1 MNHEY, CDR2 SVGAGI. V was pared by 8 bases and J by 6 bases, with 10 bases of the junction left unmatched. This CDR3 is built from 15 residues. The CDR3 spells CASSRLAGVSNEQFF. The CDR3 region has the DNA TGTGCCAGCTCGCGGCTAGCGGGGGTATCCAATGAGCAGTTCTTC.

Here the CDR3 DNA reads TGTGCCAGCAGCGGGGACATCGAGGGAGAGACCCAGTACTTC. This encodes CASSGDIEGETQYF. This chain uses TRBV7-9 with TRBJ2-5, with D perhaps TRBD1 (6 bases). Germline CDR1 and CDR2: SEHNR and FQNEAQ (reference sequence). The V end lost 5 bases, the J end lost 4 bases, and 14 bases lay between the germline ends. The CDR3 consists of 14 residues.

This chain links TRBV19 with TRBJ2-5; 13 bases map to TRBD2. CDR3 length: 16 residues. Trimming at V came to 5 bases and at J to 5 bases, leaving 8 bases not matched to a gene. Germline loops: CDR1 LNHDA, CDR2 SQIVND (reference sequence). The CDR3 sequence is CASSPGLAGDLETQYF. CDR3 coding DNA: TGTGCCAGTAGTCCCGGACTAGCGGGGGATTTGGAGACCCAGTACTTC.

The chain recombines TRBV7-2 with TRBJ1-5; 7 positions agree with TRBD1. Germline V gene data show CDR1 as SGHTA and CDR2 as FQGNSA. This CDR3 contains 16 residues. The V gene end was trimmed by 5 bases and the J gene end by 4 bases; junction bases not matched to a gene: 11. In DNA, the CDR3 is TGTGCCAGCAGCCCTCCTGGACAGGCCTTGAATCAGCCCCAGCATTTT. It is translated as CASSPPGQALNQPQHF.

The table lists this clone with a count of one. The chain recombines TRBV14 with TRBJ1-3; the D is unclear. This CDR3 comprises 14 residues. Germline CDR1 SGHDN, CDR2 FVKESK. With 8 bases removed from V and 2 bases from J, the gap between germline ends came to 13 bases. CDR3 coding DNA: TGTGCCAGCCGAGCCAACGGGGCTGGAAACACCATATATTTT. Residues: CASRANGAGNTIYF.

The genes are TRBV7-2 and TRBJ1-1; unclear D gene. The CDR3 spans 16 residues. The V gene's germline CDR1 is SGHTA and CDR2 FQGNSA. V was trimmed by 5 bases and J by 1 base, leaving 17 bases between them. The CDR3 DNA sequence: TGTGCCAGCAGCGCGTATCCCCGGGAGCCGAACACTGAAGCTTTCTTT. Protein sequence: CASSAYPREPNTEAFF.

This chain joins TRBV5-1 and TRBJ2-3; 7 nucleotides align to TRBD1. The trim removed 0 bases at V and 5 bases at J, leaving 3 bases unmatched. The CDR3 length is 14 residues. Germline V lookup: CDR1 SGHRS, CDR2 YFSETQ. CDR3 region: CASSLADRQDTQYF. The CDR3 DNA follows: TGCGCCAGCAGCTTGGCGGACAGGCAAGATACGCAGTATTTT.

This clone was found once. CDR3 residues: CASSLDFQGGEKLFF. CDR3 nucleotide sequence: TGTGCCAGCAGCTTAGATTTTCAGGGGGGTGAAAAACTGTTTTTT. V is TRBV7-9 and J is TRBJ1-4, with 7 nucleotides matching TRBD1. CDR1 is SEHNR, CDR2 FQNEAQ, per germline (reference sequence). J was trimmed by 7 bases and V by 1 base; bases with no gene match: 6. The CDR3 runs 15 residues.

This clone was seen a single time. The CDR3 region has the DNA TGTGCCAGCAGTAAACAACAGGGGTATGGCTACACCTTC. Protein: CASSKQQGYGYTF. The chain employs TRBV6-2 or TRBV6-3 and TRBJ1-2; 7 bases map to TRBD1. The CDR3 sequence is 13 residues long. The trim removed 5 bases at V and 5 bases at J, leaving 5 bases unmatched. The V gene's germline CDR1 is MNHEY and CDR2 SVGEGT.